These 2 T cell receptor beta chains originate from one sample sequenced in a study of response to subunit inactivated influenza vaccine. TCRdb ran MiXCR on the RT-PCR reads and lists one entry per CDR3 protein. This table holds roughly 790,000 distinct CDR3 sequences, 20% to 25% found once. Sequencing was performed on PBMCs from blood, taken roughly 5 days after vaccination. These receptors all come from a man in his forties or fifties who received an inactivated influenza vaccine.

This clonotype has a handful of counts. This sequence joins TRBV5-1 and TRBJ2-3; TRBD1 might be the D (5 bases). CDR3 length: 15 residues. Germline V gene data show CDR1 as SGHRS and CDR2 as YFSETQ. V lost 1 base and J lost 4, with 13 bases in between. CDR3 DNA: TGCGCCAGCAGCTTGACGAGTGGGGCCCCAGATACGCAGTATTTT. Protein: CASSLTSGAPDTQYF.

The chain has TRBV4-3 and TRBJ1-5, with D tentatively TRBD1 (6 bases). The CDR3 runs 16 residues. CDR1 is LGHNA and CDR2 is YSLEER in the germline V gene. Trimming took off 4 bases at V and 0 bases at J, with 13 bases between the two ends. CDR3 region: CASSRNRDTSNQPQHF. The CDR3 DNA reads TGCGCCAGCAGCCGAAACAGGGATACTAGCAATCAGCCCCAGCATTTT.